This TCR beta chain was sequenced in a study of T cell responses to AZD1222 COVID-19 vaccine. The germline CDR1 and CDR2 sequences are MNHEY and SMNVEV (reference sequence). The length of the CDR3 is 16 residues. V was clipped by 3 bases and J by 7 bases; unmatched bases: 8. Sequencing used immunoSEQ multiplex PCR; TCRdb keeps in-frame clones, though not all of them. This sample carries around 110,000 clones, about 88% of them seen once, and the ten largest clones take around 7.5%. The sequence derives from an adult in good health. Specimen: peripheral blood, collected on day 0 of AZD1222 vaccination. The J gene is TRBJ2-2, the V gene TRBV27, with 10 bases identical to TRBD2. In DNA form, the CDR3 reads TGTGCCAGCAGTTTCTATTCAGGACTAGCGGTCGGGGAGCTGTTTTTT. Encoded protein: CASSFYSGLAVGELFF.